This T cell receptor beta chain is drawn from a study of shared clonotypes between healthy human individuals. Overall study findings and caveats: As a rule, naive subsets had a larger estimated richness than memory subsets. Tissue TCR repertoires likely differ from these blood-only repertoires.

At deep level, the assay was performed. The authors loaded 200 ng DNA, some 32,000 T cell genomes, into sorted-subset replicate PCRs. Generated by immunoSEQ multiplex PCR, the TCRdb table keeps only in-frame clones and is missing some. Of about 690,000 clones detected, 90% appear once; the ten largest clones hold 30% to 35%. Germline lookup yields CDR1 SGHVS and CDR2 FQNEAQ. The CDR3 extends over 14 amino acids. J was trimmed by 8 bases and V by 5 bases; bases with no gene match: 7. Worth noting for this clone: Its matching antigen is unknown.

The sample consisted of memory CD8+ T cells from PBMCs. Noted subset: CD45RO+ cells pooled with CCR7-negative TemRA cells. V usage is TRBV7-8 and J usage is TRBJ2-4; 9 nucleotides agree with TRBD1. This sequence originates from a man aged 18 to 35 in good health. Some clones in this sample may be carry-over from other donors' samples. CDR3 nucleotides: TGTGCCAGCAGCCAACTACAGGGGGCGGACATTCAGTACTTC. It translates to CASSQLQGADIQYF.